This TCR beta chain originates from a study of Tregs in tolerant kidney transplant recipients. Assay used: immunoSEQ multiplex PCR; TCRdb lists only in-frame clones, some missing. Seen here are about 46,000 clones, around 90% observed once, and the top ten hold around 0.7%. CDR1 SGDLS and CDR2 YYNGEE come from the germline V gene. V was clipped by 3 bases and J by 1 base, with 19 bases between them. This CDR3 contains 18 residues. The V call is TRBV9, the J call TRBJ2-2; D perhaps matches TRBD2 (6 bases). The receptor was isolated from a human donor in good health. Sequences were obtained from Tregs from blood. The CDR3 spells CASSGPYGSGKNTGELFF. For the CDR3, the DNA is TGTGCCAGCAGCGGCCCATATGGTAGCGGAAAGAACACCGGGGAGCTGTTTTTT.